A selection of T cell receptor beta chains follows, all from one sample in a study of T cell responses to AZD1222 COVID-19 vaccine. The protocol was immunoSEQ multiplex PCR, while the TCRdb copy is restricted to in-frame clones and leaves out a portion. This sample carries 60,000 or so clones, around 83% of them seen once, and the ten largest clones take about 20%. Sequencing was performed on peripheral blood, taken on day 0 of AZD1222 vaccination. These receptors all come from an adult in good health. CDR3s include the opening cysteine and the closing phenylalanine or tryptophan. A D gene is named only where the DNA matches it firmly. Not all rows give a size; the values are once, few, many and, for expanded clones, a class.

d_call j_call clone_size v_call cdr3_aa cdr3_nt
- TRBJ2-3 - TRBV29-1 CSGNIDTQYF TGCAGCGGGAACATAGATACGCAGTATTTT
TRBD2 TRBJ2-5 - TRBV27 CASSLMTSGKETQYF TGTGCCAGCAGTTTAATGACTAGCGGAAAAGAGACCCAGTACTTC
- TRBJ1-4 - TRBV28 CASRGVGEKLFF TGTGCCAGCAGGGGGGTTGGTGAAAAACTGTTTTTT
- TRBJ1-6 - TRBV5-4 CATGRGSSYNSPLHF TGTGCCACCGGCCGGGGGAGCTCCTATAATTCACCCCTCCACTTT
TRBD2 TRBJ2-1 - TRBV19 CASTIFGGSSYNEQFF TGTGCCAGTACCATTTTCGGCGGGAGCTCCTACAATGAGCAGTTCTTC
- TRBJ1-1 - TRBV6-6 CASSYSGTDTEAFF TGTGCCAGCAGTTACTCGGGGACCGACACTGAAGCTTTCTTT
- TRBJ2-7 - TRBV29-1 CSITGLGPSYEQYF TGCAGCATCACAGGACTTGGACCGTCCTACGAGCAGTACTTC
TRBD2 TRBJ2-7 - TRBV6-1 CASSLAGGPAQYF TGTGCCAGCAGCCTAGCGGGAGGGCCAGCGCAGTACTTC
- TRBJ1-1 - TRBV7-6 CASSSQGMNTEAFF TGTGCCAGCAGCTCCCAGGGTATGAACACTGAAGCTTTCTTT
- TRBJ2-6 once TRBV30 CASSGLLANVLTF TGTGCCTCCTCAGGGCTGTTGGCCAACGTCCTGACTTTC
- TRBJ1-3 - TRBV7-6 CASSPAPDWFSGNTIYF TGTGCCAGCAGCCCAGCTCCGGATTGGTTCTCTGGAAACACCATATATTTT
TRBD2 TRBJ2-2 - TRBV7-9 CASSSTGLAGRTGELFF TGTGCCAGCAGCTCAACCGGACTAGCGGGTCGCACCGGGGAGCTGTTTTTT
TRBD1 TRBJ1-2 - TRBV28 CASSPGQNRRGYTF TGTGCCAGCAGTCCGGGACAGAATCGGCGTGGCTACACCTTC
- TRBJ1-1 - TRBV7-2 CASSYGTLNTEAFF TGTGCCAGCAGCTACGGGACACTGAACACTGAAGCTTTCTTT
TRBD1 TRBJ1-2 - TRBV6-6 CASSFEQGYYGYTF TGTGCCAGCAGTTTCGAACAGGGGTACTATGGCTACACCTTC
- TRBJ2-5 - TRBV7-6 CASSLGPQETQYF TGTGCCAGCAGCTTAGGACCCCAAGAGACCCAGTACTTC
- TRBJ2-7 - TRBV5-1 CASSLAGGGSFYEQYF TGCGCCAGCAGCTTGGCCGGGGGTGGAAGTTTCTACGAGCAGTACTTC
TRBD1 TRBJ1-5 - TRBV18 CASSPGQGAHQPQHF TGTGCCAGCTCACCGGGACAGGGGGCGCATCAGCCCCAGCATTTT
TRBD1 TRBJ2-2 once TRBV15 CATSRDLQGTGELFF TGTGCCACCAGCAGAGATCTACAGGGGACCGGGGAGCTGTTTTTT
TRBD1 TRBJ2-7 few TRBV6-1 CASSDTGTGQPSSYF TGTGCCAGCAGTGATACCGGGACAGGGCAACCCTCCAGTTACTTC
- TRBJ1-1 - TRBV7-8 CASSSDRNTEAFF TGTGCCAGCAGCTCAGATCGAAACACTGAAGCTTTCTTT
- TRBJ1-2 once TRBV28 CASSPRDRNYGYTF TGTGCCAGCAGCCCCAGGGACCGTAACTATGGCTACACCTTC
TRBD2 TRBJ2-7 once TRBV10-3 CAIDSGNRYEQYF TGTGCCATCGATAGCGGGAATCGGTACGAGCAGTACTTC
- TRBJ1-2 - TRBV29-1 CSVAISANYGYTF TGCAGCGTTGCGATCTCAGCTAACTATGGCTACACCTTC
- TRBJ1-1 - TRBV9 CASSVGWGDTEAFF TGTGCCAGCAGCGTAGGTTGGGGGGACACTGAAGCTTTCTTT
- TRBJ2-3 - TRBV10-3 CAISDQEGGDTQYF TGTGCCATCAGCGACCAAGAGGGCGGGGATACGCAGTATTTT
TRBD1 TRBJ2-1 - TRBV5-1 CASSTTGNNEQFF TGCGCCAGCAGCACGACAGGGAACAATGAGCAGTTCTTC
TRBD2 TRBJ2-3 - TRBV28 CASSSRLALDTQYF TGTGCCAGCAGTTCCCGACTAGCGTTAGATACGCAGTATTTT
- TRBJ2-3 - TRBV24-1 CATSEGGADTQYF TGTGCCACCAGTGAGGGTGGCGCAGATACGCAGTATTTT